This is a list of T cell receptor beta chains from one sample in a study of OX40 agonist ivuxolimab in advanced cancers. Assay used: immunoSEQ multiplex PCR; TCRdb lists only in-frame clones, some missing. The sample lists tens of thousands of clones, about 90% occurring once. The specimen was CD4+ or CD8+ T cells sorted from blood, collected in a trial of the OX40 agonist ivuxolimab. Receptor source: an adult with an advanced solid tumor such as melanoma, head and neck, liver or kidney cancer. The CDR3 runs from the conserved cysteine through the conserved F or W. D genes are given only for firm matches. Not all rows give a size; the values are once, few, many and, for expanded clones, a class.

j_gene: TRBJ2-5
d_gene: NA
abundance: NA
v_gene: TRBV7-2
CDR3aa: CASSLVGTTRLETQYF
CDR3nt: TGTGCCAGCAGCTTAGTAGGGACAACAAGGTTGGAGACCCAGTACTTC

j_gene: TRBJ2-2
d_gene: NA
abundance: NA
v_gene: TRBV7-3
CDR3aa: CASSSGVSTGELFF
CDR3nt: TGTGCCAGCAGCTCAGGAGTCTCCACCGGGGAGCTGTTTTTT

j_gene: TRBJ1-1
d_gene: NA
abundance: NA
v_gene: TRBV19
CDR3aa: CASSTSGWGPNTEAFF
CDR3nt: TGTGCCAGTAGTACCTCCGGGTGGGGACCTAACACTGAAGCTTTCTTT

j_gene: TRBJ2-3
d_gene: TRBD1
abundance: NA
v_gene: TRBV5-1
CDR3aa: CASSTRQGGGTDTQYF
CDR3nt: TGCGCCAGCAGCACCCGACAGGGTGGCGGCACAGATACGCAGTATTTT

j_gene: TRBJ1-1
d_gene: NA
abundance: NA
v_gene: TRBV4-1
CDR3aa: CASSQDRGVLNTEAFF
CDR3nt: TGCGCCAGCAGCCAAGACAGGGGAGTACTGAACACTGAAGCTTTCTTT

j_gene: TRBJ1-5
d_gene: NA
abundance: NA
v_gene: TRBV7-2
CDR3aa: CASSLAGYQPQHF
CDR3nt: TGTGCCAGCAGCTTAGCGGGGTATCAGCCCCAGCATTTT

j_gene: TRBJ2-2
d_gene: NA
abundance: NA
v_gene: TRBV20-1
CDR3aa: CSGAGAGELFF
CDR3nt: TGCAGTGGGGCGGGCGCCGGGGAGCTGTTTTTT

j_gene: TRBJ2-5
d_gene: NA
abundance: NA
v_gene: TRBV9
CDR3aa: CASSVSPLRETQYF
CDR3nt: TGTGCCAGCAGCGTGTCTCCCCTTCGGGAGACCCAGTACTTC

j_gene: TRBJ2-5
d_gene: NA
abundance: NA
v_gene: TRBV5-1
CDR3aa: CASKVGETQYF
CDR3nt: TGCGCCAGCAAGGTCGGAGAGACCCAGTACTTC

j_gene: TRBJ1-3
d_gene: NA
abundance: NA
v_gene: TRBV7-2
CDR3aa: CASSLLTGPGGNTIYF
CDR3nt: TGTGCCAGCAGCCTCCTGACAGGCCCCGGTGGAAACACCATATATTTT

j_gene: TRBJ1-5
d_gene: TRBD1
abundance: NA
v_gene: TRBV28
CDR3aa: CASNPRGQSSNQPQHF
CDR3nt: TGTGCCAGCAACCCCAGGGGGCAGAGTAGCAATCAGCCCCAGCATTTT

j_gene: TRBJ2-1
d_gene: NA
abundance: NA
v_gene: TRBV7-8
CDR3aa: CASSLGGGVVDEQFF
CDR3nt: TGTGCCAGCAGCTTAGGGGGCGGGGTGGTCGATGAGCAGTTCTTC

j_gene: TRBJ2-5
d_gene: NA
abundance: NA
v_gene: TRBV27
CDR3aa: CASSFRATQETQYF
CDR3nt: TGTGCCAGCAGTTTTCGGGCTACCCAAGAGACCCAGTACTTC

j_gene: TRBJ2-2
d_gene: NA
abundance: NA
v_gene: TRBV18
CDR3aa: CASSPPSNTGELFF
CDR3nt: TGTGCCAGCTCACCACCGAGTAATACCGGGGAGCTGTTTTTT

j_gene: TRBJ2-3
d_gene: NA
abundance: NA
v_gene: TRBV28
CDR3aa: CASSPAEVDTQYF
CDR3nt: TGTGCCAGCAGTCCCGCCGAAGTAGATACGCAGTATTTT

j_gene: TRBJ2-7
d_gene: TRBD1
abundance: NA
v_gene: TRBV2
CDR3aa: CASSSLTGGAEQYF
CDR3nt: TGTGCCAGCAGTTCTTTGACAGGGGGCGCCGAGCAGTACTTC

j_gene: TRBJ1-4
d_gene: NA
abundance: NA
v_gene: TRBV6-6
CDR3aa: CASSPTGSDIEKLFF
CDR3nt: TGTGCCAGCAGTCCAACAGGGTCGGATATAGAAAAACTGTTTTTT

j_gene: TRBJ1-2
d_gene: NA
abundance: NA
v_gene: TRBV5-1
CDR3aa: CASSRGTENYGYTF
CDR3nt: TGCGCCAGCAGCCGAGGGACGGAAAACTATGGCTACACCTTC

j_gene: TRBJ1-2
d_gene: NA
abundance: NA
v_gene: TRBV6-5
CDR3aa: CASRKRAKGVTGYTF
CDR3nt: TGTGCCAGCCGGAAAAGAGCCAAAGGGGTAACGGGCTACACCTTC

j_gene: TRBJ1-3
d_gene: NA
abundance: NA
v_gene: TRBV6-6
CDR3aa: CASRSRGNTIYF
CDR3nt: TGTGCCAGCAGATCCAGGGGAAACACCATATATTTT

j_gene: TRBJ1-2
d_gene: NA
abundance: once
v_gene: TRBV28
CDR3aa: CASKQASYGYTF
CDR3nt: TGTGCCAGCAAACAGGCAAGCTATGGCTACACCTTC

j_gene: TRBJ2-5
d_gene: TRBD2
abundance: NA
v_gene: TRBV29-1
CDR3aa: CSVATSGEETQYF
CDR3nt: TGCAGCGTTGCGACTAGCGGGGAAGAGACCCAGTACTTC

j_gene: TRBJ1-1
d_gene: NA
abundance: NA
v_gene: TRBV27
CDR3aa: CASSSYRGTDTEAFF
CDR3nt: TGTGCCAGCAGTTCTTACCGGGGAACGGACACTGAAGCTTTCTTT

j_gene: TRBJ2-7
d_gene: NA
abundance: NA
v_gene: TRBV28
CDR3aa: CASSLRANGQYF
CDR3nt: TGTGCCAGCAGTTTAAGGGCAAATGGGCAGTACTTC

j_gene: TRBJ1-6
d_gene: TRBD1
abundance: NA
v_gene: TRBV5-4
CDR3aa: CASSPRDRGSSPLHF
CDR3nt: TGTGCCAGCAGCCCCCGGGACAGGGGAAGTTCACCCCTCCACTTT

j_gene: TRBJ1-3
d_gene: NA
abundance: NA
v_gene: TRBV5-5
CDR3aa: CASSLMLGSGNTIYF
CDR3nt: TGTGCCAGCAGCTTGATGTTAGGCTCTGGAAACACCATATATTTT

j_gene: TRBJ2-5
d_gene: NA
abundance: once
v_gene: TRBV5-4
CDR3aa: CASSLARGETQYF
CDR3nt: TGTGCCAGCAGCTTGGCCAGGGGAGAGACCCAGTACTTC

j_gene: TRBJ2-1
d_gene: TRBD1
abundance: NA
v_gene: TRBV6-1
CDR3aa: CASSERDRLSYNEQFF
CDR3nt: TGTGCCAGCAGTGAGAGGGACAGACTCTCCTACAATGAGCAGTTCTTC

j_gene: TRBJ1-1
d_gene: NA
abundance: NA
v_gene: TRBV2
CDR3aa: CATTGQMNTEAFF
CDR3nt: TGTGCCACTACGGGGCAGATGAACACTGAAGCTTTCTTT

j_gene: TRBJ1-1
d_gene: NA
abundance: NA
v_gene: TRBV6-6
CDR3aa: CASSLTRDKEAFF
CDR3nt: TGTGCCAGCAGTCTAACCCGGGACAAAGAAGCTTTCTTT

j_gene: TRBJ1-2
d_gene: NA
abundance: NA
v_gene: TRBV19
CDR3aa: CASSITWQAENGYTF
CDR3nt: TGTGCCAGTAGTATAACTTGGCAGGCTGAGAATGGCTACACCTTC

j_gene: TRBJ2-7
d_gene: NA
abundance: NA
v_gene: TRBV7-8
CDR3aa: CASSFRGSYEQYF
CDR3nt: TGTGCCAGCAGCTTTCGGGGCTCCTACGAGCAGTACTTC

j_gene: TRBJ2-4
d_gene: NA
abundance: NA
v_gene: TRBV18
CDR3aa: CASSPRTPPGNIQYF
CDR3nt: TGTGCCAGCTCACCGAGGACTCCACCCGGGAACATTCAGTACTTC

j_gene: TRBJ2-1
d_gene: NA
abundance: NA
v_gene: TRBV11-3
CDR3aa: CASSLGTTNEQFF
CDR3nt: TGTGCCAGCAGCTTAGGGACAACCAATGAGCAGTTCTTC

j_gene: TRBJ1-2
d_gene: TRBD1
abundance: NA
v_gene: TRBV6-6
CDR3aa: CASSLLRQGVYGYTF
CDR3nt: TGTGCCAGCAGCCTCCTTCGACAGGGAGTTTATGGCTACACCTTC

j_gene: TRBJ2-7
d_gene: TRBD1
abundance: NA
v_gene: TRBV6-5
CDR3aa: CASSGRQGAYEQYF
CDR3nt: TGTGCCAGCAGTGGCCGGCAGGGGGCCTACGAGCAGTACTTC

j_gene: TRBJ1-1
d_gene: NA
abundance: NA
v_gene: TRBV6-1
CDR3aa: CASSERVAGAFF
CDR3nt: TGTGCCAGCAGTGAGCGGGTGGCTGGGGCTTTCTTT

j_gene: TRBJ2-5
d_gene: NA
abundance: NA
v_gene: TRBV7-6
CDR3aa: CASSTGTWETQYF
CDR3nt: TGTGCCAGCAGCACAGGGACTTGGGAGACCCAGTACTTC

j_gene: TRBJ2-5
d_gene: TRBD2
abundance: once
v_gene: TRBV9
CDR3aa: CASSEVAGGPGETQYF
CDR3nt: TGTGCCAGCAGCGAAGTAGCGGGGGGGCCTGGAGAGACCCAGTACTTC

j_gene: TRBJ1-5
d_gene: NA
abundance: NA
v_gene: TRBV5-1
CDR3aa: CASSPGADSNQPQHF
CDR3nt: TGCGCCAGCAGCCCCGGAGCAGATAGCAATCAGCCCCAGCATTTT

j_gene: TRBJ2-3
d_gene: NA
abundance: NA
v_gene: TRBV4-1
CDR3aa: CASSQDPQSTDTQYF
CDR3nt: TGCGCCAGCAGCCAAGACCCACAAAGCACAGATACGCAGTATTTT

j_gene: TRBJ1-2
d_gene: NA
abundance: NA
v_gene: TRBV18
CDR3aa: CASSPAAGEGGYTF
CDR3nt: TGTGCCAGCTCACCCGCAGCAGGGGAAGGCGGCTACACCTTC

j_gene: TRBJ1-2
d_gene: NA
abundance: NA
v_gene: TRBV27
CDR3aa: CASSSTFNYGYTF
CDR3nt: TGTGCCAGCAGTTCGACATTTAACTATGGCTACACCTTC

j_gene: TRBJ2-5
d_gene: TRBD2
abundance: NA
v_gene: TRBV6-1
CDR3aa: CASSDGGETQYF
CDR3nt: TGTGCCAGCAGTGACGGGGGGGAGACCCAGTACTTC

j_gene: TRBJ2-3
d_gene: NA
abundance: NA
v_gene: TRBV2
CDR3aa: CASSDEGVGTDTQYF
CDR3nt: TGTGCCAGCAGTGATGAGGGGGTCGGCACAGATACGCAGTATTTT

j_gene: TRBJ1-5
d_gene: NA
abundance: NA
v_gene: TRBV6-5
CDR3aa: CASRTGNSNQPQHF
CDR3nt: TGTGCCAGCAGAACGGGGAATAGCAATCAGCCCCAGCATTTT

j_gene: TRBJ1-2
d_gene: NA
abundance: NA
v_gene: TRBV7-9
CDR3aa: CASSLGAGNYGYTF
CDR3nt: TGTGCCAGCAGCTTAGGGGCAGGGAACTATGGCTACACCTTC

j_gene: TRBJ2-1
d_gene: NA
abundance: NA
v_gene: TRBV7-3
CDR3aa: CASSSGLNEQFF
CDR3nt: TGTGCCAGCAGCTCGGGACTCAATGAGCAGTTCTTC

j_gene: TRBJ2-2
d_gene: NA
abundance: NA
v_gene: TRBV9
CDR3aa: CASSVGGGLDTGELFF
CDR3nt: TGTGCCAGCAGCGTAGGGGGCGGGCTAGACACCGGGGAGCTGTTTTTT